These 13 T cell receptor beta chains were sequenced from one sample in a study of type 1 and type 2 diabetes patients. Genomic DNA was the PCR template. A primer set of 30 forward and 13 reverse primers amplified the CDR3. TCRdb recomputed calls from the multiplex PCR reads with MiXCR, one row per CDR3 protein. The sample gives 250,000 or so distinct CDR3 sequences, around 47% of which show up once; about 13% is in the top ten. Sequencing used peripheral blood mononuclear cells (PBMCs). The receptor set was obtained from a man aged 18 to 35 with type 2 diabetes.

This clonotype was seen a few times. The rearrangement links TRBV20-1 to TRBJ2-7; 11 nucleotides align to TRBD1. The CDR3 sequence is 14 residues long. V shed 6 bases and J 5 bases; nucleotides not matched to a gene: 9. CDR1 is DFQATT and CDR2 is SNEGSKA in the germline V gene (reference sequence). The CDR3 protein is CSALRTGGPHEQYF. In nucleotides, the CDR3 is TGCAGTGCGCTTAGGACAGGGGGCCCCCACGAGCAGTACTTC.

This clonotype was observed many times. This rearrangement joins TRBV27 to TRBJ2-1; D gene ambiguous. V was shortened by 3 bases and J by 10 bases, with 10 bases between the two germline ends. CDR1 MNHEY and CDR2 SMNVEV come from the germline V gene (reference sequence). This CDR3 is built from 12 residues. CDR3 sequence (DNA): TGTGCCAGCAGTTTGGGTGGTAGCGAGCAGTTCTTC. Protein: CASSLGGSEQFF.

The rearrangement links TRBV10-3 to TRBJ2-1; no reliable D call. The CDR3 consists of 13 residues. V dropped 0 bases and J dropped 4 bases, with 4 bases sitting between them. Per the germline V gene, CDR1 is ENHRY and CDR2 is SYGVKD. The CDR3 loop reads CAISESSYNEQFF. CDR3 DNA sequence: TGTGCCATCAGTGAGTCAAGTTACAATGAGCAGTTCTTC.

This sequence joins TRBV28 and TRBJ1-2; D unclear. The CDR3 is made up of 13 amino acids. Trimming removed 4 bases at V and 1 base at J, with 7 bases between. Germline CDR1 is MDHEN and CDR2 is SYDVKM. In DNA form, the CDR3 reads TGTGCCAGCAGTTCGATTGTTAACTATGGCTACACCTTC. This sequence encodes CASSSIVNYGYTF.

This clonotype occurred many times. V and J are TRBV7-2 and TRBJ2-3; no clear D gene. CDR1 SGHTA and CDR2 FQGNSA come from the germline V gene. CDR3 size: 14 residues. Trimming stripped 4 bases from V and 0 bases from J, with 8 bases between. The CDR3 nucleotides are TGTGCCAGCAGCTCCCCCTCTAGCACAGATACGCAGTATTTT. This gives the protein CASSSPSSTDTQYF. Full variable domain (outside the CDR3, taken from reference TRBV7-2 and TRBJ2-3): GAGVSQSPSNKVTEKGKDVELRCDPISGHTALYWYRQSLGQGLEFLIYFQGNSAPDKSGLPSDRFSAERTGGSVSTLTIQRTQQEDSAVYLCASSSPSSTDTQYFGPGTRLTVL.

This clonotype was recorded a few times. The chain combines TRBV11-3 with TRBJ2-3, with 10 bases that match TRBD2. The CDR3 sequence is 16 residues long. Germline V gene lookup returns CDR1 SGHNT and CDR2 YENEEA. V trimming: 5 bases; J trimming: 5 bases; junction bases outside the gene matches: 10. The CDR3 protein is CASSLRSGGPGDTQYF. CDR3 DNA sequence: TGTGCCAGCAGCCTTCGTAGCGGGGGGCCCGGAGATACGCAGTATTTT.

In this sample, this clonotype turned up a few times. CDR3 bases: TGTGCCAGCAGCTTAGAGCTAGCGGGACACCCCACTGCAACCTACGAGCAGTACTTC. It translates to CASSLELAGHPTATYEQYF. J is TRBJ2-7 and V is TRBV7-2; TRBD2 matches at 9 bases. The CDR3 has 19 amino acids. Trimming removed 1 base from V and 2 bases from J; junction bases left unmatched: 15. Germline-derived CDR1 and CDR2 are SGHTA and FQGNSA.

This clonotype was observed a few times. The V call is TRBV19, the J call TRBJ1-1; no definite D call. V was pared by 1 base and J by 7 bases, with 4 bases between. Germline assignment: CDR1 LNHDA and CDR2 SQIVND (reference sequence). The CDR3 spans 11 residues. Here the CDR3 DNA reads TGTGCCAGTAGTATAGCGTATGAAGCTTTCTTT. Residues: CASSIAYEAFF.

The chain recombines TRBV20-1 with TRBJ1-6; D remains ambiguous. Between the trimmed V and J ends, which lost 2 bases and 6 bases, there was a span of 8 bases. CDR3 length: 13 residues. CDR1 is DFQATT, CDR2 SNEGSKA, per germline (reference sequence). CDR3 nucleotide sequence: TGCAGTGCTAGACAGGATGGTAATTCACCCCTCCACTTT. Amino acid sequence: CSARQDGNSPLHF.

V and J are TRBV7-2 and TRBJ2-1; TRBD2 matches 7 bases. There are 16 residues in the CDR3. Unmatched junction bases numbered 12, after V lost 6 bases and J lost 4 bases. Germline V gene sequence: CDR1 SGHTA, CDR2 FQGNSA. The CDR3 protein is CASSVDGRQAYNEQFF. DNA for the CDR3: TGTGCCAGCAGTGTTGACGGGAGGCAGGCGTACAATGAGCAGTTCTTC. Looking up the rest from reference TRBV7-2 and TRBJ2-1 gives the full variable domain: GAGVSQSPSNKVTEKGKDVELRCDPISGHTALYWYRQSLGQGLEFLIYFQGNSAPDKSGLPSDRFSAERTGGSVSTLTIQRTQQEDSAVYLCASSVDGRQAYNEQFFGPGTRLTVL.

The chain uses TRBV30 and TRBJ1-2; the D gene is possibly TRBD1 (6 bases). The CDR3 is made up of 12 amino acids. Germline V gene lookup returns CDR1 GTSNPN and CDR2 SVGIG (reference sequence). V lost 5 bases to trimming and J lost 5 bases, with 12 bases between them. Here the CDR3 DNA reads TGTGCCTGGGACCGAGGGGGATATGGCTACACCTTC. Translation: CAWDRGGYGYTF.

Concerning this clonotype: The conserved phenylalanine or tryptophan is not found at the CDR3 terminus, so this likely reflects a read error. CDR3 protein: CASSRGPLVYEQYS. The CDR3 DNA sequence: TGTGCCAGCAGCCGGGGACCCTTGGTCTACGAGCAGTACTCC. The J gene is TRBJ2-7, the V gene TRBV6-5, with D perhaps matching TRBD1 or TRBD2 (5 bases each). V was pared by 6 bases and J by 3 bases, with 15 bases between. In germline, CDR1 is MNHEY, CDR2 SVGAGI. This CDR3 contains 14 residues.

This sequence joins TRBV20-1 and TRBJ2-5, with a tentative D call TRBD2 (5 bases). CDR3 length: 15 residues. Trimming left V 0 bases short and J 2 bases short, with 13 bases between. Germline V gene data show CDR1 as DFQATT and CDR2 as SNEGSKA (reference sequence). CDR3 loop: CSARDPRAEQETQYF. The CDR3 nucleotides read TGCAGTGCTAGAGATCCAAGAGCGGAGCAAGAGACCCAGTACTTC.